The 19 T cell receptor beta chains given below trace back to one sample, sequenced in a study of T cells in Graves' hyperthyroidism and ophthalmopathy (dated by TCRdb to the late 2010s). The library was built by means of multiplex PCR. For sequencing, an Illumina HiSeq 2000 was employed. Amplification of TCR beta CDR3 regions was carried out from RNA transcripts. A first-round RT-PCR of the TCR CDR3 used the HTBI primer set with the Qiagen OneStep RT-PCR kit. Starting from the raw public reads, TCRdb applied fastp trimming at Q25, assembled clones with MiXCR and retained in-frame beta chains. Each CDR3 protein appears once, grouped with its most common genes and DNA. The sample data list fewer than 700,000 distinct CDR3 sequences, and 16% of these were observed just once. In total, the top ten clones hold less than 4.5% of the sample. The sequenced sample consisted of blood. The receptors stem from a woman under 40 with Graves' hyperthyroidism.

This clonotype occurred many times. The gene calls are TRBV6-6 and TRBJ2-1; D uncertain. The V end was cut by 2 bases, the J end by 5 bases, with 1 base between. The germline V gene has CDR1 MNHNY and CDR2 SVGAGI (reference sequence). This CDR3 has 11 amino acids. The CDR3 DNA is TGTGCCAGCAGTTACGACAATGAGCAGTTCTTC. Encoded protein: CASSYDNEQFF.

This clonotype was observed at least ten times. J is TRBJ2-7 and V is TRBV5-1; unclear D gene. This CDR3 has 14 residues. Trimming took off 1 base at V and 1 base at J, with 9 bases between the two ends. The germline gives CDR1 SGHRS, CDR2 YFSETQ. The CDR3 loop is CASSLMAASYEQYF. In DNA, the CDR3 is TGCGCCAGCAGCTTGATGGCGGCGTCCTACGAGCAGTACTTC.

This clonotype turned up a few times. The chain is built from TRBV20-1 and TRBJ2-7, with 8 bases identical to TRBD1. From germline, CDR1 is DFQATT and CDR2 SNEGSKA (reference sequence). The V segment lost 0 bases and the J segment 3 bases; nucleotides outside the gene matches: 7. CDR3 length equals 15 residues. DNA of the CDR3: TGCAGTGCTAGAGATGGACAGGGCGGGAACTACGAGCAGTACTTC. Translation: CSARDGQGGNYEQYF.

This clonotype appeared a few times. This chain uses TRBV28 with TRBJ1-5; 7 bases are shared with TRBD1. The germline gives CDR1 MDHEN, CDR2 SYDVKM. Trimming cost V 6 bases and J 5 bases; bases outside gene matches: 4. This CDR3 contains 13 residues. CDR3 nucleotide sequence: TGTGCCAGCAGGCCACAGGGGTATCAGCCCCAGCATTTT. This gives the protein CASRPQGYQPQHF. The full variable domain, rest sourced from reference TRBV28 and TRBJ1-5, is DVKVTQSSRYLVKRTGEKVFLECVQDMDHENMFWYRQDPGLGLRLIYFSYDVKMKEKGDIPEGYSVSREKKERFSLILESASTNQTSMYLCASRPQGYQPQHFGDGTRLSIL.

This clonotype showed up many times. V usage is TRBV9 and J usage is TRBJ2-7; TRBD2 aligns across 11 bases. CDR1 is SGDLS, CDR2 YYNGEE, per germline. After removal of 0 bases from V and 4 bases from J, the junction contained 6 bases not matched to a gene. This CDR3 has 16 amino acids. The CDR3 nucleotides read TGTGCCAGCAGCGTAGGGGCTAGCGGGAGGACATACGAGCAGTACTTC. Translating gives CASSVGASGRTYEQYF.

This chain joins TRBV10-2 and TRBJ2-7, with unresolved D. From germline, CDR1 is WSHSY and CDR2 SAAADI. This CDR3 has 11 residues. Between the trimmed V and J ends, which lost 10 bases and 3 bases, there was a span of 10 bases. This CDR3 reads CAIADGYEQYF. In DNA form, the CDR3 reads TGCGCCATCGCGGACGGCTACGAGCAGTACTTC.

This clonotype has just a few counts. The rearrangement uses TRBV7-8 and TRBJ1-6; 9 positions match TRBD1. Per germline, CDR1 SGHVS and CDR2 FQNEAQ. The trim removed 2 bases at V and 9 bases at J, leaving 8 bases unmatched. This CDR3 is built from 16 residues. CDR3 loop: CASSLLTGQGGSPLHF. Here the CDR3 DNA reads TGTGCCAGCAGCTTATTAACGGGACAGGGCGGTTCACCCCTCCACTTT.

This clonotype was detected only a few times. This rearrangement joins TRBV5-1 to TRBJ1-2; tentative D call: TRBD1 (5 bases). CDR1 is SGHRS, CDR2 YFSETQ, per germline. The CDR3 runs 14 residues. Trimming shortened V by 1 base and J by 8 bases, and 15 bases separated the two germline ends. The CDR3 sequence: CASSLSPGQRGYTF. CDR3 nucleotide sequence: TGCGCCAGCAGCTTGTCCCCAGGGCAACGGGGCTACACCTTC.

This clonotype was detected a few times. The chain has TRBV7-3 and TRBJ2-2, with 10 bases matching TRBD2. The V gene's germline CDR1 is SGHTA and CDR2 FQGTGA. The CDR3 sequence is 15 residues long. The junction had 3 bases not matched to a gene; V was cut back by 4 bases and J by 4 bases. Here the CDR3 reads CASSSRTSGTGELFF. The CDR3 coding sequence is TGTGCCAGCAGCTCCCGGACTAGCGGCACCGGGGAGCTGTTTTTT.

The chain has TRBV20-1 and TRBJ2-7; TRBD2 matches 14 bases. This CDR3 contains 18 residues. The V gene's germline CDR1 is DFQATT and CDR2 SNEGSKA (reference sequence). Losses at the gene ends were 1 base for V and 1 base for J; bases not matched to a gene: 9. The chain's CDR3 is CSARGPGTSGSPSYEQYF. For the CDR3, the DNA is TGCAGTGCTAGAGGCCCCGGGACTAGCGGGAGTCCTTCCTACGAGCAGTACTTC.

This clonotype was detected many times. The rearrangement uses TRBV10-3 and TRBJ1-2, with 7 bases identical to TRBD1. From germline, CDR1 is ENHRY and CDR2 SYGVKD. This CDR3 is 14 amino acids long. V gave up 5 bases and J gave up 6 bases; unmatched junction bases: 9. The CDR3 bases are TGTGCCATCAGTTCCAGGACAGGTGGAGATGGCTACACCTTC. It specifies CAISSRTGGDGYTF.

The table lists this clonotype with a few counts. The V and J genes are TRBV20-1 and TRBJ2-1; 8 bases map to TRBD2. This CDR3 has 15 residues. Germline CDR1 and CDR2: DFQATT and SNEGSKA (reference sequence). V lost 6 bases, J lost 8 bases, and 15 bases stayed unmatched. The CDR3 loop is CSARKAGEVPDEQFF. DNA of the CDR3: TGCAGTGCCAGAAAAGCGGGAGAGGTTCCGGATGAGCAGTTCTTC.

On this clonotype: With a much larger clone just one base away, this may be a read error. The chain is built from TRBV28 and TRBJ2-3, with unresolved D. The CDR3 is 14 amino acids. Germline V CDR1 and CDR2: MDHEN, SYDVKM. Trimming removed 3 bases from V and 2 bases from J, with 9 bases in between. CDR3: CASSFYEHTDTQYF. The CDR3 DNA reads TGTGCCAGCAGTTTCTACGAACACACAGATACGCAGTATTTT.

The chain has TRBV15 and TRBJ2-2; 8 nucleotides match TRBD1. Trimming at V came to 0 bases and at J to 4 bases, leaving 1 base not matched to a gene. In germline, CDR1 is LNHNV, CDR2 YYDKDF (reference sequence). CDR3 size: 15 residues. CDR3 DNA: TGTGCCACCAGCAGAGAAGACAGGGGCACCGGGGAGCTGTTTTTT. Protein: CATSREDRGTGELFF. Full variable domain (rest looked up from reference TRBV15 and TRBJ2-2): DAMVIQNPRYQVTQFGKPVTLSCSQTLNHNVMYWYQQKSSQAPKLLFHYYDKDFNNEADTPDNFQSRRPNTSFCFLDIRSPGLGDTAMYLCATSREDRGTGELFFGEGSRLTVL.

The table lists this clonotype with many counts. This chain joins TRBV28 and TRBJ2-2, with D perhaps matching TRBD1 or TRBD2 (5 bases each). CDR3 size: 15 residues. Trimming shortened V by 2 bases and J by 3 bases, and 10 bases separated the two germline ends. Germline CDR1 reads MDHEN; CDR2 reads SYDVKM. DNA for the CDR3: TGTGCCAGCAGTTTACGGGACCTCTACACCGGGGAGCTGTTTTTT. Translated, it gives CASSLRDLYTGELFF.

This clonotype was counted ten times or more. The chain has TRBV6-2 or TRBV6-3 and TRBJ1-1; 7 bases agree with TRBD1. Unmatched junction bases numbered 13, after V lost 2 bases and J lost 1 base. Germline assignment: CDR1 MNHEY and CDR2 SVGEGT. The CDR3 spans 18 residues. Here the CDR3 DNA reads TGTGCCAGCAGTTACCAGGGGGACTTTTTCTCTTCGAACACTGAAGCTTTCTTT. Encoded protein: CASSYQGDFFSSNTEAFF.

This clonotype was observed a few times. This chain links TRBV10-3 with TRBJ1-2; D not certain. The CDR3 length is 15 residues. Germline V lookup: CDR1 ENHRY, CDR2 SYGVKD. The V gene lost 0 bases and the J gene lost 3 bases, with 11 bases spanning the gap. The CDR3, as DNA: TGTGCCATCAGTGAGTCGTGGCGGAGAGACTATGGCTACACCTTC. Its translation is CAISESWRRDYGYTF.

The table lists this clonotype with many counts. J is TRBJ2-1 and V is TRBV6-1; 9 bases are a match to TRBD2. This CDR3 contains 15 residues. Germline V CDR1 and CDR2: MNHNS, SASEGT. With 4 bases clipped from V and 10 bases from J, the junction kept 11 bases outside the gene matches. This CDR3 is CASSVAGEPPAEQFF. The CDR3 DNA sequence: TGTGCCAGCAGTGTAGCGGGAGAACCTCCAGCGGAGCAGTTCTTC.

This clonotype was observed a few times. The V gene is TRBV20-1, the J gene TRBJ2-1, with D tentatively TRBD2 (5 bases). Germline CDR1 is DFQATT and CDR2 is SNEGSKA (reference sequence). The V gene lost 1 base and the J gene lost 8 bases, with 15 bases spanning the gap. There are 14 residues in the CDR3. Written as DNA, the CDR3 is TGCAGTGCTAGAGCCAAGACCCGGGGTCATGAGCAGTTCTTC. Amino acids: CSARAKTRGHEQFF.